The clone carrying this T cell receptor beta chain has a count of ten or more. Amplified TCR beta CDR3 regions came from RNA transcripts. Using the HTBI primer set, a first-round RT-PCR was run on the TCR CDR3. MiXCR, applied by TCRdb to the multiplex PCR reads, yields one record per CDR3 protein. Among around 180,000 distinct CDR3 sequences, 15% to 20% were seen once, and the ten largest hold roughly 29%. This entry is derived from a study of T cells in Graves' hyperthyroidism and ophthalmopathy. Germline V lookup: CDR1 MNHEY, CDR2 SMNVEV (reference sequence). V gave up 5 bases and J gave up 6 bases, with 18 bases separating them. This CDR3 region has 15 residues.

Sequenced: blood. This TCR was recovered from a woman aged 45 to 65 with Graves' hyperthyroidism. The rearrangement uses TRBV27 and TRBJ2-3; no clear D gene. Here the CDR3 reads CASSNTRLMMDTQYF. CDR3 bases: TGTGCCAGCAGTAACACTCGACTGATGATGGATACGCAGTATTTT.